The source of this TCR beta chain is a study of blood T cells in healthy people across ages. Points from the study as a whole: Estimates based on one million T cells were treated as lower bounds.

Unmatched junction bases numbered 7, after V lost 2 bases and J lost 4 bases. This CDR3 has 16 residues. In germline, CDR1 is MNHEY, CDR2 SVGAGI. Per sample, no less than 5.5 micrograms of total RNA were extracted. A note on this clonotype: Its specificity is unknown.

The second PCR ran 7 to 11 cycles with a sample-barcoded 5' primer and J-beta primers. Each cDNA was tagged by a template-switch adaptor containing 12 random nucleotides. A single record per CDR3 protein comes from TCRdb applying MiXCR to the 5' RACE reads. The table records about 1.6 million distinct CDR3 sequences, about 35% of them present only once. Input material: blood. The receptor's source is a woman younger than 45 in good health. The chain employs TRBV6-5 and TRBJ2-3, with 9 bases lining up with TRBD1. CDR3 DNA sequence: TGTGCCAGCAGTTACGCGGGACAGGGATACTCAGATACGCAGTATTTT. Encoded protein: CASSYAGQGYSDTQYF.